A single T cell receptor (beta chain) is shown here with its context. Participants comprised healthy donors of bone marrow. Germline CDR1 MNHEY, CDR2 SMNVEV (reference sequence). The CDR3 has 17 amino acids. The junction had 7 bases not matched to a gene; V was cut back by 4 bases and J by 1 base. In the PCR, 60 Vbeta and 13 Jbeta primers were used. Profiling relied on immunoSEQ multiplex PCR, and the TCRdb table lists in-frame clones only, not all of them. This sample yields 210,000 or so clones, of which over 80% are seen a single time; roughly 10% belongs to the top ten. This record comes from a study of cytomegalovirus exposure and HLA in healthy donors. Study overall: Genotyping showed roughly 86% of roughly 400 donors falling in the Caucasian-associated ancestry cluster.

Sequencing input: PBMCs. This sequence originates from a woman aged 45-65 years in good health and CMV-seropositive. The rearrangement joins TRBV27 to TRBJ2-6; 7 bases fit TRBD1. The CDR3 DNA follows: TGTGCCAGCAGTTCGCGGACAGGTCGGTCTGGGGCCAACGTCCTGACTTTC. It yields the protein CASSSRTGRSGANVLTF. Full variable domain (rest looked up from reference TRBV27 and TRBJ2-6): EAQVTQNPRYLITVTGKKLTVTCSQNMNHEYMSWYRQDPGLGLRQIYYSMNVEVTDKGDVPEGYKVSRKEKRNFPLILESPSPNQTSLYFCASSSRTGRSGANVLTFGAGSRLTVL.